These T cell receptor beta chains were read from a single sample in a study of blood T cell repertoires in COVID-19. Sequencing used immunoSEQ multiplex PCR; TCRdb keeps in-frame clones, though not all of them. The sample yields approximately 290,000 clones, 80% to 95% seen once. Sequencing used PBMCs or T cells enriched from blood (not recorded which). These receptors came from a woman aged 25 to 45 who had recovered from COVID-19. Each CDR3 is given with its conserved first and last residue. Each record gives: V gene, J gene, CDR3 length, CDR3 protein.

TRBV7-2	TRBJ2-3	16	CASSLRGAGVLDTQYF
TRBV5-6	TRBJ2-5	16	CASSGVAGGTRETQYF
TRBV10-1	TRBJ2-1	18	CASSESGLAGGPYNEQFF
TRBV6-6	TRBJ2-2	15	CASSYFVLNTGELFF
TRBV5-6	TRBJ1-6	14	CASTSRQGSSPLHF
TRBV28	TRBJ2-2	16	CASSSPTGVETGELFF
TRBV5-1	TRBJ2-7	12	CASSLGGREQYF
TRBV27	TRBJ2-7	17	CASSFIRLAGDSYEQYF
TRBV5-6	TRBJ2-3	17	CASSPGESGKGRDTQYF
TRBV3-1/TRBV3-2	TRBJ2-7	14	CASSQARTSREQYF